This T cell receptor (beta chain) was sequenced in a study of blood T cell repertoires in COVID-19. Per the original methods: The authors estimated nucleated cell counts from reference gene primer amplification. Assay used: immunoSEQ multiplex PCR; TCRdb lists only in-frame clones, some missing. The V and J calls and clone size are taken from that table; D and trimming were inferred from the DNA. The data show tens of thousands of clones, more than 75% seen once. The receptor was isolated from a human donor in a cohort sampled during active COVID-19. Sequencing was performed on peripheral blood.

CDR3 sequence reads: CASRPDSTNEKLFF. CDR3 nucleotides: TGCGCCAGCAGGCCGGACTCGACTAATGAAAAACTGTTTTTT. The rearrangement joins TRBV5-1 to TRBJ1-4; D unclear. CDR1 is SGHRS, CDR2 YFSETQ, per germline. Trimming removed 5 bases at V and 2 bases at J, with 10 bases between. The CDR3 is 14 amino acids.